This TCR beta chain appears in the sequencing data of a study of T cells in Graves' hyperthyroidism and ophthalmopathy (dated by TCRdb to between 2018 and 2021). General notes on the study: Peripheral blood was sampled at the time of initial diagnosis, prior to any treatment. The 100 discovery patients were randomly split 7:3 into training and test sets. The paper describes TCR Vbeta CDR3 sequencing of about 140 peripheral blood samples, made up of 43 ophthalmopathy patients, approximately 76 hyperthyroidism patients and roughly 17 progressor patients. Prospective prediction of ophthalmopathy was tested in an independent validation cohort consisting of roughly 20 hyperthyroidism patients and more than 15 patients who later progressed to ophthalmopathy. Thyroid tissue and blood T-cell repertoires from roughly 6 Graves' hyperthyroidism patients were also compared in the study. TCR V-J signatures able to tell the groups apart were searched for in a discovery cohort of 90 to 100 patients, of whom 43 had Graves' ophthalmopathy and 55 to 65 had stable Graves' hyperthyroidism. Once sampling was done, hyperthyroidism patients were given methimazole at a starting dose of 30 mg daily, whereas ophthalmopathy patients were given high-dose intravenous methylprednisolone. General study outcomes and caveats: Most expanded thyroid clonotypes (frequency above 0.001) were also detected in blood, a finding suggesting that blood repertoires may reflect thyroid immune responses. No statistical method was used to fix the sample size in advance, and group allocation was not hidden from the investigators. Ophthalmopathy was separated from stable hyperthyroidism by a 13 V-J signature model, with around 90% sensitivity and about 81% specificity obtained in cross-validation and 80%/75% obtained in testing. During validation, the model predicted progression to ophthalmopathy a median of roughly six months ahead of onset, with approximately 71% sensitivity and 72.22% specificity.

Points on this clonotype: The specificity of this receptor is unknown. Per-base qualities were not stored, and no clone one base away is much larger.

Hyperthyroidism patients were newly diagnosed, had a disease duration of under 2 months, and were aged 18 to 65 years. Any patient with an uncontrolled infection, another autoimmune disease, pregnancy or lactation was excluded. Diagnoses were based on clinical symptoms, serum thyroxine and TRAb, thyroid ultrasound and orbital computed tomography. For progressor patients, blood was drawn at the first diagnosis of hyperthyroidism, before any ophthalmopathy symptoms had appeared. PBMCs were isolated from about 9 ml of fresh peripheral blood by Ficoll-Paque density gradient centrifugation. Patients classed as progressors first received a Graves' hyperthyroidism diagnosis and then went on to develop ophthalmopathy during follow-up. Total RNA was extracted with Trizol reagent, and quality was checked on an Agilent 2100 Bioanalyzer. The cysteine opens and the phenylalanine closes a CDR3 of 14 amino acids. Only CDR3 DNA remains: 42 bases, in frame from the first base. Via the germline V gene (reference sequence), CDR1 is DFQATT and CDR2 SNEGSKA. Trimming takes 0 bases from V and 4 bases from J, and the germline ends sit 11 bases apart.

The TCR beta CDR3 regions were amplified from RNA transcripts. A first-round RT-PCR of the TCR CDR3 used the HTBI primer set with the Qiagen OneStep RT-PCR kit. Libraries were constructed in a second round of multiplex PCR, after which size selection and purification were carried out. Libraries were sequenced paired-end with 100 bp reads on an Illumina HiSeq2000. Per the original workflow: Raw data were processed with SOAPnuke, discarding reads with adapters, uncalled bases, mean Phred below 15, or no exact constant-primer or identifier match. High-quality paired reads were merged using COPE v1.2.5, and each unique nucleotide sequence was defined as a clonotype. Clonotypes were aligned to IMGT TRBV, TRBD and TRBJ reference segments using MiTCR v1.1. Only V-J combinations with frequency above 0.0001, covering approximately 99% of repertoires, were analysed. The TCS score was defined as the ratio of F50 (clonal expansion) to E x V (chaos), calculated using BLOSUM62-based TCRdist between CDR3 peptides within each V-J. Welch's t-statistics and random forest reduced 514 V-J features to about 13, which were used in a naive Bayes classifier (R e1071). TCRdb reprocessing: public reads trimmed at Q25 with fastp, clones called with MiXCR, in-frame beta chains kept. Each record represents a unique CDR3 protein, reported with the most common genes and DNA among its rows. TCRdb, rather than the study authors, made the V and J calls. This sample gives more than 550,000 distinct CDR3 sequences in total; approximately 19% of them show up just once. The ten largest clones take up 15% to 20% of the sample.

The sequence links TRBV20-1 to TRBJ2-3; the best D guess is TRBD1, with 5 bases matching. Sequenced sample: blood. The source is a woman in her forties or fifties with Graves' hyperthyroidism that later progressed to Graves' ophthalmopathy. The encoded CDR3 is CSARDQGFADTQYF. The nucleotide sequence is given as TGCAGTGCTAGAGATCAGGGATTCGCAGATACGCAGTATTTT.